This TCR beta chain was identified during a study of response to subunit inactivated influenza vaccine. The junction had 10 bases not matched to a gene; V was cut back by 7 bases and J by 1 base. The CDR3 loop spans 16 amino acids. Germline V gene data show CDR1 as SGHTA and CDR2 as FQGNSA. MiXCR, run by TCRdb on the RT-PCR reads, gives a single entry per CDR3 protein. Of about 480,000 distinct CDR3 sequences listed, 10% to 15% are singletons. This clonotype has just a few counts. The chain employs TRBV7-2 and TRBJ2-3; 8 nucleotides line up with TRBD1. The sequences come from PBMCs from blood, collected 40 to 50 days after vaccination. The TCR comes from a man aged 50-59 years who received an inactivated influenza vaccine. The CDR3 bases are TGTGCCAGCACACCCCAGGGGGCGCTCGGCACAGATACGCAGTATTTT. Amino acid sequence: CASTPQGALGTDTQYF.